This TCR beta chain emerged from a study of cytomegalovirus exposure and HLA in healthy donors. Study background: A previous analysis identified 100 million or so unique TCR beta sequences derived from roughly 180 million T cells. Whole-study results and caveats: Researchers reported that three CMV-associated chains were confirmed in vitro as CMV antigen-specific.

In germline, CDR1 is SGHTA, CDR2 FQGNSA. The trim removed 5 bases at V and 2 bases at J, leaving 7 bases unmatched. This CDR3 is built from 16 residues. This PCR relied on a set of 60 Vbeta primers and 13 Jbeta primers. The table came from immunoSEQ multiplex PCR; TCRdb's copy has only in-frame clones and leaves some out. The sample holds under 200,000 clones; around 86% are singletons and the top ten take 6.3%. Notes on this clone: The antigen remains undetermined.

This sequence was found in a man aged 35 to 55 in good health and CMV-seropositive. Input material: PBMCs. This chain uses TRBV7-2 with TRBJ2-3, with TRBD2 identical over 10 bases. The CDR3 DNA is TGTGCCAGCAGCCTCCTAGCGGGGGTCAACACAGATACGCAGTATTTT. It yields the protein CASSLLAGVNTDTQYF. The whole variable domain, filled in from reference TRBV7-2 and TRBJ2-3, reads GAGVSQSPSNKVTEKGKDVELRCDPISGHTALYWYRQSLGQGLEFLIYFQGNSAPDKSGLPSDRFSAERTGGSVSTLTIQRTQQEDSAVYLCASSLLAGVNTDTQYFGPGTRLTVL.